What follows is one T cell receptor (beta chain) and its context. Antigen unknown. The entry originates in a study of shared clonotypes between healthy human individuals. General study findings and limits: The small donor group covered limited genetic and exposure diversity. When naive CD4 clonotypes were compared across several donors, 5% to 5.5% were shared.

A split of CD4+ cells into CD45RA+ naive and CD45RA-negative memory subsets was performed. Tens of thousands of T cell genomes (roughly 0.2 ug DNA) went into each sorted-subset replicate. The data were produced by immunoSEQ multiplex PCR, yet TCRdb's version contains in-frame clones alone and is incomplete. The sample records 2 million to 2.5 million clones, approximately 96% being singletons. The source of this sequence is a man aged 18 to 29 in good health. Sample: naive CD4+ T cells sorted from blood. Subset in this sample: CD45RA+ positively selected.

The CDR3 region is CASSFGTKIYGYTF. In DNA form, the CDR3 reads TGTGCCAGCAGTTTCGGGACGAAAATCTATGGCTACACCTTC. The chain couples TRBV28 to TRBJ1-2; the D gene is possibly TRBD1 (5 bases). The CDR3 has 14 amino acids. Germline-derived CDR1 and CDR2 are MDHEN and SYDVKM. Trimming took off 3 bases at V and 4 bases at J, with 12 bases between the two ends.